The clone carrying this T cell receptor beta chain came up once. Antigen: not known. Germline-derived CDR1 and CDR2 are MNHEY and SMNVEV (reference sequence). V was pared by 5 bases and J by 6 bases, with 5 bases of the junction left unmatched. The CDR3 extends over 16 amino acids. Assay execution proceeded at the deep level. The table came from immunoSEQ multiplex PCR; TCRdb's copy has only in-frame clones and leaves some out. The table has about 800,000 clones, roughly 96% seen once. This specimen comes from a study of shared clonotypes between healthy human individuals. Notes on the study in general: Although depth was large, rarefaction showed that sequencing of the sorted subsets was incomplete. In contrast to clonotypes shared by all four donors, non-shared clonotypes had lower generation probabilities.

It was CD45RO-negative cells, positively selected for CCR7, that made up naive CD8 cells, with terminally differentiated effector memory CD45RA+ cells excluded. Only Caucasian adults living in Nashville, Tennessee served as donors. Sample: naive CD8+ T cells sorted from blood. The J gene is TRBJ2-2, the V gene TRBV27; 14 bases align to TRBD2. The receptor was derived from a man aged 25 to 45 in good health. CDR3 amino acids: CASSLGTSGSPGELFF. The DNA of the CDR3 is TGTGCCAGCAGTCTAGGGACTAGCGGGAGTCCCGGGGAGCTGTTTTTT.